Listed here are 14 T cell receptor beta chains from one sample, sequenced in a study of blood T cell repertoires in COVID-19. Profiling relied on immunoSEQ multiplex PCR, and the TCRdb table lists in-frame clones only, not all of them. The sample holds under 200,000 clones, about 87% seen once. The sample taken for sequencing was peripheral blood. The receptors derive from a man aged 40-49 years with active or convalescent COVID-19.

V is TRBV11-2 and J is TRBJ2-7; 7 nucleotides line up with TRBD1. Germline values: CDR1 SGHAT, CDR2 FQNNGV. This CDR3 is built from 15 residues. Unmatched junction bases numbered 9, after V lost 5 bases and J lost 2 bases. The CDR3 nucleotides read TGTGCCAGCAGCCCAACAGGGGTTAGGGCCTACGAGCAGTACTTC. Protein: CASSPTGVRAYEQYF.

V and J are TRBV19 and TRBJ2-3; 13 bases line up with TRBD2. The V gene end was trimmed by 0 bases and the J gene end by 6 bases; junction bases not matched to a gene: 9. The CDR3 runs to 18 residues. CDR1 is LNHDA and CDR2 is SQIVND in the germline V gene (reference sequence). The CDR3 reads CASSIDLTSGGASDTQYF. CDR3 coding DNA: TGTGCCAGTAGTATAGATCTTACTAGCGGGGGGGCCAGCGATACGCAGTATTTT.

The CDR3 spells CASSLSGGAYDEQFF. CDR3 coding DNA: TGTGCCAGCAGCTTAAGCGGGGGGGCCTATGATGAGCAGTTCTTC. The V gene is TRBV7-3, the J gene TRBJ2-1; 9 nucleotides agree with TRBD2. This CDR3 is built from 15 residues. CDR1 and CDR2 (germline): SGHTA, FQGTGA. V lost 1 base and J lost 8; bases outside the gene matches: 6.

This clone has just one count. This chain links TRBV30 with TRBJ1-1; 7 positions agree with TRBD1. The CDR3 is made up of 12 amino acids. The germline V gene has CDR1 GTSNPN and CDR2 SVGIG (reference sequence). V lost 7 bases, J lost 6 bases, and 8 bases stayed unmatched. The CDR3: CAFRQGLSEAFF. DNA for the CDR3: TGTGCCTTCAGACAGGGATTATCTGAAGCTTTCTTT.

The chain recombines TRBV19 with TRBJ1-5, with TRBD1 matching 9 bases. The J segment lost 6 bases and the V segment lost 5 bases, leaving 11 bases of the junction unmatched. The CDR3 sequence is 16 residues long. Germline V lookup: CDR1 LNHDA, CDR2 SQIVND (reference sequence). CDR3 in amino acids: CASSPKGQGVGQPQHF. Here the CDR3 DNA reads TGTGCCAGTAGTCCTAAGGGACAGGGAGTGGGTCAGCCCCAGCATTTT. The full variable domain, rest sourced from reference TRBV19 and TRBJ1-5, is DGGITQSPKYLFRKEGQNVTLSCEQNLNHDAMYWYRQDPGQGLRLIYYSQIVNDFQKGDIAEGYSVSREKKESFPLTVTSAQKNPTAFYLCASSPKGQGVGQPQHFGDGTRLSIL.

The chain couples TRBV5-4 to TRBJ2-3, with 7 nucleotides matching TRBD1. The CDR3 runs to 14 residues. CDR1 SGHNT and CDR2 YYREEE come from the germline V gene (reference sequence). The trim removed 4 bases at V and 6 bases at J, leaving 8 bases unmatched. The CDR3 is CASSRTGERDTQYF. The CDR3, as DNA: TGTGCCAGCAGCCGAACAGGGGAAAGGGATACGCAGTATTTT.

The CDR3 DNA reads as TGTGCCACCAGCAGTTACGAGAAGAACACTGAAGCTTTCTTT. It encodes CATSSYEKNTEAFF. The chain employs TRBV15 and TRBJ1-1, with D uncertain. From germline, CDR1 is LNHNV and CDR2 YYDKDF (reference sequence). The CDR3 is 14 amino acids. V lost 3 bases to trimming and J lost 1 base, with 9 bases between them.

The genes are TRBV28 and TRBJ2-2; 9 positions match TRBD1. V gave up 6 bases and J gave up 5 bases; unmatched junction bases: 7. This CDR3 comprises 15 residues. Germline V CDR1 and CDR2: MDHEN, SYDVKM. The CDR3 sequence is CASRRTGGRTGELFF. The CDR3 DNA sequence: TGTGCCAGCAGACGAACAGGGGGCAGGACCGGGGAGCTGTTTTTT.

The chain carries TRBV7-9 and TRBJ2-1, with D possibly matching TRBD1 (6 bases). Germline assignment: CDR1 SEHNR and CDR2 FQNEAQ (reference sequence). V dropped 5 bases and J dropped 8 bases, with 10 bases sitting between them. The CDR3 is 12 residues long. The CDR3 spells CASSQGYYEQFF. In DNA, the CDR3 is TGTGCCAGCAGCCAGGGGTACTATGAGCAGTTCTTC.

The chain employs TRBV18 and TRBJ2-3; 10 bases fit TRBD2. V was clipped by 1 base and J by 2 bases; unmatched bases: 6. The germline CDR1 and CDR2 sequences are KGHSH and LQKENI. The CDR3 extends over 17 amino acids. The CDR3 loop is CASSPLPSGGITDTQYF. DNA of the CDR3: TGTGCCAGCTCACCACTGCCTAGCGGGGGAATCACAGATACGCAGTATTTT.

The CDR3 DNA reads TGCGCCAGCAGCCCAAGGACCGGGGGCTCTGGAAACACCATATATTTT. The encoded protein is CASSPRTGGSGNTIYF. The V call is TRBV5-1, the J call TRBJ1-3, with a possible D match to TRBD1 (5 bases). Germline V lookup: CDR1 SGHRS, CDR2 YFSETQ. Trimming removed 4 bases from V and 0 bases from J, with 14 bases in between. The CDR3 runs to 16 residues.

The chain combines TRBV3-1 (or the pseudogene TRBV3-2) with TRBJ2-7; possibly TRBD1 for D (6 bases). Germline lookup yields CDR1 LGHDT and CDR2 YNNKEL (reference sequence). This CDR3 contains 13 residues. V shed 2 bases and J shed 8 bases, with 13 bases lying between them. The CDR3 here is CASSQSVQGQQYF. The DNA for the CDR3 is TGTGCCAGCAGCCAATCCGTCCAGGGGCAGCAGTACTTC.

The chain combines TRBV6-6 with TRBJ2-7; D is possibly TRBD2 (7 bases). The CDR3 covers 15 residues. The germline V gene has CDR1 MNHNY and CDR2 SVGAGI (reference sequence). V lost 9 bases to trimming and J lost 0 bases, with 18 bases between them. This CDR3 reads CASSGGIRVSYEQYF. The CDR3 bases are TGTGCCAGTTCGGGGGGCATACGGGTCTCCTACGAGCAGTACTTC.

The chain uses TRBV27 and TRBJ1-5; D remains ambiguous. The CDR3 has 15 amino acids. V dropped 5 bases and J dropped 4 bases, with 15 bases sitting between them. Germline loops: CDR1 MNHEY, CDR2 SMNVEV (reference sequence). This CDR3 is CASSPQNGVNQPQHF. CDR3 DNA: TGTGCCAGCAGTCCCCAGAACGGAGTGAATCAGCCCCAGCATTTT.